A single sample is the source of the 21 T cell receptor beta chains below, sequenced in a study of glioma-infiltrating T cells. Using RNA template, CDR3s of TCR alpha and beta were amplified with iRepertoire arm-PCR. TCRdb analysed the multiplex PCR reads with MiXCR anew, one entry per CDR3 protein. The data contain around 350,000 distinct CDR3 sequences, less than 50% of them seen just once; the ten biggest clones take up 12%. The sample comprised glioma tissue, nonneoplastic brain tissue, or PBMCs (not recorded which). The source is a human donor with low-grade glioma or glioblastoma, undergoing nonglioma brain surgery, or in good health (not recorded which).

The V call is TRBV28, the J call TRBJ1-2; tentative D call: TRBD1 (5 bases). Germline CDR1 is MDHEN and CDR2 is SYDVKM. The CDR3 totals 13 residues. Trimming removed 6 bases at V and 5 bases at J, with 13 bases between. The CDR3 sequence: CASRNRNKYGYTF. Here the CDR3 DNA reads TGTGCCAGCAGAAACAGGAATAAATATGGCTACACCTTC.

This clonotype has more than one count but fewer than ten. The chain has TRBV28 and TRBJ2-7; tentative D call: TRBD2 (6 bases). This CDR3 region has 11 residues. Germline CDR1 MDHEN, CDR2 SYDVKM. The germline V and J ends were trimmed by 6 bases and 6 bases, with 9 bases remaining between them. Here the CDR3 DNA reads TGTGCCAGCAGGCTGGGGGGCGAGCAGTACTTC. It yields the protein CASRLGGEQYF.

Points on this clonotype: The junction departs from germline at one end; a sequencing error may be responsible. This CDR3 is CASSRQGRSYEQLF. Here the CDR3 DNA reads TGTGCCAGCAGTCGACAGGGGCGGTCCTACGAGCAGTTATTC. This chain links TRBV6-2 or TRBV6-3 with TRBJ2-1; 8 positions match TRBD1. The CDR3 length is 14 residues. Per the germline V gene, CDR1 is MNHEY and CDR2 is SVGEGT.

This clonotype was detected only a few times. The rearrangement uses TRBV12-3 or TRBV12-4 and TRBJ1-2; D is undetermined. V was clipped by 4 bases and J by 5 bases, with 5 bases between them. The CDR3 covers 11 residues. CDR3 sequence (DNA): TGTGCCAGCAGTTCGACTTATGGCTACACCTTC. Translated, it gives CASSSTYGYTF.

This clonotype appeared many times. The V call is TRBV20-1, the J call TRBJ2-1; no firm D call. The CDR3 covers 13 residues. Germline-derived CDR1 and CDR2 are DFQATT and SNEGSKA (reference sequence). V shed 6 bases and J shed 5 bases, with 14 bases lying between them. This CDR3 reads CSAQSSLNNEQFF. For the CDR3, the DNA is TGCAGTGCCCAGAGTTCACTCAACAATGAGCAGTTCTTC.

The table lists this clonotype with many counts. This chain connects TRBV2 to TRBJ2-7; D remains unclear. Per germline, CDR1 SNHLY and CDR2 FYNNEI. The CDR3 contains 12 residues. Trimming took off 4 bases at V and 9 bases at J, with 13 bases between the two ends. Here the CDR3 reads CASSVFESSQYF. CDR3 coding DNA: TGTGCCAGCAGTGTCTTTGAGTCGTCGCAGTACTTC.

Comments on this clonotype: This may come from a read error, since a much larger clone is one base off. CDR3 in DNA: TGTGACAGCGGACTGACAGCCTCCTACGAGCAGTACTTC. Its translation is CDSGLTASYEQYF. The J gene is TRBJ2-7, the V gene TRBV6-2 or TRBV6-3; either TRBD1 or TRBD2 may supply D (5 bases each). Germline CDR1 reads MNHEY; CDR2 reads SVGEGT. The CDR3 has 13 residues.

This clonotype showed up many times. J is TRBJ1-1 and V is TRBV20-1; D not resolved. Per the germline V gene, CDR1 is DFQATT and CDR2 is SNEGSKA (reference sequence). CDR3 length: 13 residues. V was cut by 8 bases and J by 1 base, with 14 bases left in between. The CDR3 protein is CSTHPLANTEAFF. The CDR3 region has the DNA TGCAGTACCCACCCGCTGGCGAACACTGAAGCTTTCTTT.

This clonotype was seen more than once but under ten times. This sequence joins TRBV20-1 and TRBJ2-7; D might be TRBD1 (6 bases). The germline gives CDR1 DFQATT, CDR2 SNEGSKA (reference sequence). V was cut by 0 bases and J by 1 base, with 16 bases left in between. The CDR3 is 16 amino acids. CDR3 in DNA: TGCAGTGCTAGAGAAGTGCAGGATGACAGGTCCTACGAGCAGTACTTC. Translation: CSAREVQDDRSYEQYF.

This clonotype was observed many times. This chain links TRBV27 with TRBJ1-4, with no clear D. This CDR3 comprises 16 residues. Per the germline V gene, CDR1 is MNHEY and CDR2 is SMNVEV (reference sequence). V was shortened by 5 bases and J by 7 bases, with 20 bases between the two germline ends. This CDR3 is CASSSRLLTGSEKLFF. DNA for the CDR3: TGTGCCAGCAGTAGTAGATTGCTAACCGGGAGTGAAAAACTGTTTTTT.

This clonotype has just a few counts. V is TRBV9 and J is TRBJ1-1, with D unclear. The CDR3 consists of 14 residues. V was cut by 2 bases and J by 0 bases, with 8 bases left in between. Per germline, CDR1 SGDLS and CDR2 YYNGEE. CDR3 DNA: TGTGCCAGCAGCGTCAACACTTTGAACACTGAAGCTTTCTTT. It yields the protein CASSVNTLNTEAFF.

The V and J genes are TRBV20-1 and TRBJ2-2; 9 bases match TRBD1. The CDR3 runs to 14 residues. Germline-derived CDR1 and CDR2 are DFQATT and SNEGSKA (reference sequence). CDR3 in DNA: TGCAGCTTCGGAACGAACAGGGGGCCCGGGGAGCTGTTTTTT. Amino acid sequence: CSFGTNRGPGELFF.

The V and J genes are TRBV6-1 and TRBJ2-7; the D gene is possibly TRBD2 (6 bases). V shed 5 bases and J shed 0 bases, with 17 bases lying between them. The CDR3 is 16 amino acids. The germline CDR1 and CDR2 sequences are MNHNS and SASEGT. The chain's CDR3 is CASSPGTYLSSYEQYF. CDR3 sequence (DNA): TGTGCCAGCAGTCCCGGGACTTACCTTAGCTCCTACGAGCAGTACTTC.

Concerning this clonotype: A much more abundant neighbour one base away suggests this may be a read error. A read error is likely, as this CDR3 ends without the conserved phenylalanine or tryptophan. The chain links TRBV6-5 to TRBJ2-3; D perhaps matches TRBD1 (5 bases). CDR3 length: 15 amino acids. CDR1 and CDR2 from the germline V gene are MNHEY and SVGAGI. The germline V and J ends were trimmed by 6 bases and 2 bases, with 15 bases remaining between them. DNA for the CDR3: TGTGCCAGCAGCCTTATAGGGGATTACACAGATACGCAGTATTTA. It yields the protein CASSLIGDYTDTQYL.

The chain links TRBV19 to TRBJ2-1; D is undetermined. Per germline, CDR1 LNHDA and CDR2 SQIVND (reference sequence). This CDR3 spans 14 amino acids. V dropped 2 bases and J dropped 0 bases, with 5 bases sitting between them. The CDR3: CASSIKGSYNEQFF. The CDR3 DNA sequence: TGTGCCAGTAGTATAAAAGGCTCCTACAATGAGCAGTTCTTC.

This clonotype was detected a few times. This chain links TRBV3-1 with TRBJ2-7; TRBD2 is a possible D gene (6 bases). Germline V gene sequence: CDR1 LGHDT, CDR2 YNNKEL (reference sequence). The CDR3 totals 16 residues. Trimming shortened V by 0 bases and J by 0 bases, and 12 bases separated the two germline ends. In DNA, the CDR3 is TGTGCCAGCAGCCAAGATTCTAGCGCGTACTCCTACGAGCAGTACTTC. It encodes CASSQDSSAYSYEQYF.

Regarding this clonotype: This may be a read error, as it is one base from a much larger clone. This chain connects TRBV20-1 to TRBJ2-7; D is possibly TRBD1 (6 bases). V lost 1 base and J lost 7, with 14 bases in between. Germline CDR1 and CDR2: DFQATT and SNEGSKA (reference sequence). The CDR3 length is 13 residues. CDR3 protein: CSARGLVGGEQYF. The CDR3, as DNA: TGCAGTGCTAGAGGGCTAGTAGGGGGTGAGCAGTACTTC.

CDR3 DNA sequence: TGTGCCAGCCTCAAGGAGCGGATTACCTACAATGAGCAGTTCTTC. Protein product: CASLKERITYNEQFF. V usage is TRBV2 and J usage is TRBJ2-1; tentative D call: TRBD2 (5 bases). The germline V gene has CDR1 SNHLY and CDR2 FYNNEI. V shed 8 bases and J shed 2 bases, with 16 bases lying between them. The CDR3 runs 15 residues.

A word on this clonotype: An end of the junction does not agree with germline; a read error may underlie this. The chain uses TRBV20-1 and TRBJ2-2; 8 bases match TRBD2. Germline assignment: CDR1 DFQATT and CDR2 SNEGSKA (reference sequence). The CDR3 extends over 17 amino acids. The CDR3 coding sequence is TGCAGTGCCACCCAACTAGCGGATTACTCGAAAACCGGGGAGCTGTTTTTT. It translates to CSATQLADYSKTGELFF.

The chain has TRBV2 and TRBJ1-1; D remains unclear. Germline V gene lookup returns CDR1 SNHLY and CDR2 FYNNEI. CDR3 length equals 14 residues. V was shortened by 4 bases and J by 1 base, with 10 bases between the two germline ends. CDR3 DNA sequence: TGTGCCAGCAGTGTGAGTACAGCGAACACTGAAGCTTTCTTT. Translated: CASSVSTANTEAFF.

V gene TRBV14 combines with J gene TRBJ1-1, with D unresolved. Germline V gene data show CDR1 as SGHDN and CDR2 as FVKESK. There are 15 residues in the CDR3. Trimming left V 0 bases short and J 3 bases short, with 11 bases between. DNA for the CDR3: TGTGCCAGCAGCCAAGATCACATTAGGGACACTGAAGCTTTCTTT. Translation gives CASSQDHIRDTEAFF.